This TCR beta chain appears in the sequencing data of a study of blood T cell repertoires in COVID-19. This CDR3 has 18 amino acids. Trimming left V 6 bases short and J 0 bases short, with 21 bases between. CDR1 and CDR2 from the germline V gene are MDHEN and SYDVKM. Per the study methods: From reference gene primer amplification, estimates of nucleated cell counts were derived. This table comes from immunoSEQ multiplex PCR, and its TCRdb copy is limited to in-frame clones, with some not included. V, J and clone size were drawn from that table, and D and trimming were deduced from the DNA. The sample has a few hundred thousand clones, roughly 87% seen once. Everyone who took part was roughly 18 to 89 years old, and they came from about two dozen US areas. Categorization into cohorts depended on clinical history that participants reported. Cohort 3 recovered donors had two negative PCRs, clearance, or symptom resolution.

The sequence came from a woman aged 30 to 39 who had recovered from COVID-19. V is TRBV28 and J is TRBJ1-5; D is uncertain. The sample was PBMCs or T cells enriched from blood (not recorded which). CDR3 sequence (DNA): TGTGCCAGCAGAAATCTCTTTTGGGAGCCGTATAGCAATCAGCCCCAGCATTTT. Protein product: CASRNLFWEPYSNQPQHF.